Shown below are 9 T cell receptor beta chains from a single sample sequenced in a study of Ad26.COV2.S vaccination and SARS-CoV-2 variants. Treatment here: around 19 received Ad26.COV2.S at low or high dose, single or two shots; about 5 received placebo; per-sample allocation not given. Sampling occurred on day 63 after the first vaccine or placebo injection. Only in-frame clones appear in the TCRdb table, and some are missing; sequencing was by immunoSEQ multiplex PCR. Of about 420,000 clones listed, 85% to 90% are singletons. The material was peripheral blood, obtained in a trial of Ad26.COV2.S vaccine versus placebo. These TCRs come from a person aged 18 to 65 who received the Ad26.COV2.S COVID-19 vaccine or a placebo.

The chain carries TRBV6-2 or TRBV6-3 and TRBJ2-1; TRBD1 is a possible D gene (6 bases). The germline gives CDR1 MNHEY, CDR2 SVGEGT. The CDR3 extends over 15 amino acids. Trimming pared 2 bases from V and 5 bases from J, leaving 13 bases between. CDR3 DNA sequence: TGTGCCAGCAGTTACGGGTGGGGGCCCCACAATGAGCAGTTCTTC. This encodes CASSYGWGPHNEQFF.

V gene TRBV30 combines with J gene TRBJ2-5; 7 nucleotides line up with TRBD2. This CDR3 region has 13 residues. The J segment lost 3 bases and the V segment lost 2 bases, leaving 3 bases of the junction unmatched. Germline V gene lookup returns CDR1 GTSNPN and CDR2 SVGIG (reference sequence). The CDR3 region is CAWSTGGEETQYF. As DNA, the CDR3 is TGTGCCTGGAGTACGGGGGGTGAAGAGACCCAGTACTTC.

Comment on this clone: In the same sample, other DNA sequences code for this CDR3. CDR3 bases: TGTGCCAGCAGCTTAGATAGCAATCAGCCCCAGCATTTT. Its protein product is CASSLDSNQPQHF. The chain employs TRBV7-3 and TRBJ1-5; D not resolved. V was trimmed by 2 bases and J by 0 bases, leaving 2 bases between them. This CDR3 comprises 13 residues. From germline, CDR1 is SGHTA and CDR2 FQGTGA.

The CDR3 reads CASSPTGWVRRVNEQFF. CDR3 bases: TGTGCCAGCAGCCCGACAGGGTGGGTCAGGAGAGTCAATGAGCAGTTCTTC. The chain carries TRBV7-2 and TRBJ2-1, with 7 bases lining up with TRBD1. Trimming cost V 5 bases and J 6 bases; bases outside gene matches: 16. CDR3 length: 17 amino acids. The germline gives CDR1 SGHTA, CDR2 FQGNSA.

This clone was counted a few times. This chain uses TRBV19 with TRBJ1-6, with D unresolved. Germline V gene sequence: CDR1 LNHDA, CDR2 SQIVND (reference sequence). V gave up 0 bases and J gave up 6 bases, with 9 bases separating them. The CDR3 is 15 residues long. The CDR3 DNA sequence: TGTGCCAGTAGTATAGACGGCCCTATTAATTCACCCCTCCACTTT. Encoded protein: CASSIDGPINSPLHF.

The rearrangement uses TRBV7-3 and TRBJ2-5, with 8 bases matching TRBD1. J was trimmed by 1 base and V by 1 base; bases with no gene match: 14. The CDR3 contains 19 residues. Germline CDR1 is SGHTA and CDR2 is FQGTGA. The CDR3 is CASSLNGRDRLTPQETQYF. CDR3 nucleotides: TGTGCCAGCAGCTTAAACGGGCGGGACAGGTTAACACCCCAAGAGACCCAGTACTTC.

The rearrangement joins TRBV7-2 to TRBJ2-5; 7 positions agree with TRBD1. The V and J ends lost 3 bases and 2 bases, in that order; junction bases with no gene match: 6. This CDR3 region has 15 residues. The V gene's germline CDR1 is SGHTA and CDR2 FQGNSA. The CDR3 DNA is TGTGCCAGCAGCTTGACAGGGACGTCTCAAGAGACCCAGTACTTC. Its protein product is CASSLTGTSQETQYF.

This sequence joins TRBV7-9 and TRBJ1-6; D unresolved. Germline lookup yields CDR1 SEHNR and CDR2 FQNEAQ (reference sequence). V was cut by 1 base and J by 9 bases, with 7 bases left in between. The CDR3 runs to 13 residues. The CDR3 DNA follows: TGTGCCAGCAGCTTAGTACCTAGTTCACCCCTCCACTTT. This translates into CASSLVPSSPLHF. The entire variable domain, with the rest obtained from reference TRBV7-9 and TRBJ1-6, is as follows: DTGVSQNPRHKITKRGQNVTFRCDPISEHNRLYWYRQTLGQGPEFLTYFQNEAQLEKSRLLSDRFSAERPKGSFSTLEIQRTEQGDSAMYLCASSLVPSSPLHFGNGTRLTVT.

V gene TRBV4-2 combines with J gene TRBJ2-3; D remains ambiguous. CDR1 and CDR2 from the germline V gene are LGHNA and YNFKEQ. The CDR3 has 17 amino acids. Trimming removed 0 bases at V and 6 bases at J, with 19 bases between. CDR3 DNA: TGTGCCAGCAGCCAAGATTCGTCGAGTGCCCTATCGGATACGCAGTATTTT. Protein sequence: CASSQDSSSALSDTQYF.